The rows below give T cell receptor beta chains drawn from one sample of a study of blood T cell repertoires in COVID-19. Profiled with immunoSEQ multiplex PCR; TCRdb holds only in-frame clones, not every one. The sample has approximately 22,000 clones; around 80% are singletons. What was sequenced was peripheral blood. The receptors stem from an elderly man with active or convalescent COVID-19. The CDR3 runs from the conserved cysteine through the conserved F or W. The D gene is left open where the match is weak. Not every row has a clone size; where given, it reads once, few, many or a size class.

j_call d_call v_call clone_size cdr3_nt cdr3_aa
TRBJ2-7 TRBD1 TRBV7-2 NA TGTGCCAGCAGCTACATCGGGACAGGGGGCCGTAAGCAGTACTTC CASSYIGTGGRKQYF
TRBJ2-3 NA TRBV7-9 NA TGTGCCAGCAGCCCGGGACACTCGTATGAGGATACGCAGTATTTT CASSPGHSYEDTQYF
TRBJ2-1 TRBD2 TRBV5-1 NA TGCGCCAGCAGCGCCGGACTAGCCGGCGTCAATGAGCAGTTCTTC CASSAGLAGVNEQFF
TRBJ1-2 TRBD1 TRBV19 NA TGTGCCAGTAGTATAGCGGGCAGGGGGAATTATGGCTACACCTTC CASSIAGRGNYGYTF
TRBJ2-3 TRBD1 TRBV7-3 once TGTGCCAGCAGCTTTCGGGGGACAGGGGCGACAGATACGCAGTATTTT CASSFRGTGATDTQYF
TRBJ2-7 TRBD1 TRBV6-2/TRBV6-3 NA TGTGCCAGCAGTTATCCTTCGGGATCAGGGGGCTTGTTATACGAGCAGTACTTC CASSYPSGSGGLLYEQYF
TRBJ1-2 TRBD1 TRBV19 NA TGTGCCAGTAGTCCCGGACAGGGCGGCTATGGCTACACCTTC CASSPGQGGYGYTF
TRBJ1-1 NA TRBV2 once TGTGCCAGCAGCGGGGGGACGGGGGAAGCTTTCTTT CASSGGTGEAFF
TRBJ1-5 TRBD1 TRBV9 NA TGTGCCAGCAGCGTAGGGGACAGGGATTTCAATCAGCCCCAGCATTTT CASSVGDRDFNQPQHF
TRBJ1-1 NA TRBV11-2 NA TGTGCCAGCAGCTCCTCTAGGAGGGCTGGACTGATGAACACTGAAGCTTTCTTT CASSSSRRAGLMNTEAFF
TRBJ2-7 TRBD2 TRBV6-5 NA TGTGCCAGCCACCTGGTGGGAGGGAGCTACGAGCAGTACTTC CASHLVGGSYEQYF
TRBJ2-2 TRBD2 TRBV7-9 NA TGTGCCAGCAGCTTAGCCGGGACTAGTATAGCCGGGGAGCTGTTTTTT CASSLAGTSIAGELFF
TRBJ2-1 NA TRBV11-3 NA TGTGCCAGCAGCACGACAGTAGGTGAGCAGTTCTTC CASSTTVGEQFF
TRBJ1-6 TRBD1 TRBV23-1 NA TGCGCCAGCAGGAGCCAACAGGGGGCTAAGAATAATTCACCCCTCCACTTT CASRSQQGAKNNSPLHF
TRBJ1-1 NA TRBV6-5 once TGTGCCAGCAGGTTGGAGCCGAACACTGAAGCTTTCTTT CASRLEPNTEAFF
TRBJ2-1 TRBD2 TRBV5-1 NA TGCGCCAGCAGCATAATACTCGGGGGGGCCGAGGATGAGCAGTTCTTC CASSIILGGAEDEQFF
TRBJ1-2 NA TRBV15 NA TGTGCCACCAGCAGTGAGGGGGACTATGGCTACACCTTC CATSSEGDYGYTF
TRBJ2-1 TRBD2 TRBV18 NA TGTGCCAGCTCACCACTCGGAAGCGGGGACTACAATGAGCAGTTCTTC CASSPLGSGDYNEQFF
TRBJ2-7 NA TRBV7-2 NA TGTGCCAGCAGCCCGAACAGGGTCGCCGAGCAGTACTTC CASSPNRVAEQYF
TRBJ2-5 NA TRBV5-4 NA TGTGCCAGCAGCTCTGGCAGGGACAACAGGCGGGAGACCCAGTACTTC CASSSGRDNRRETQYF